This TCR beta chain comes out of a study of blood T cell repertoires in COVID-19. Study-wide background: Sites in the United States, Italy and Spain provided acute and convalescent COVID-19 samples. PBMCs, B-cell-depleted T cells, or T cells provided the cDNA or gDNA that made up the material.

Original processing notes: It was from reference gene primer amplification that nucleated cell counts were estimated. Method: immunoSEQ multiplex PCR; TCRdb's copy keeps in-frame clones and lacks some. Clone size and the V and J calls come from that table; the DNA yielded D and trimming. The sample has 150,000 or so clones, roughly four fifths seen once; the top ten hold roughly 18%. CDR1 is SGHNT and CDR2 is YENEEA in the germline V gene. The germline V and J ends were trimmed by 0 bases and 7 bases, with 19 bases remaining between them. This CDR3 has 17 residues. This receptor was taken from a woman of 80 years or more with acute or convalescent COVID-19. The source material was peripheral blood. V usage is TRBV11-3 and J usage is TRBJ2-1; D possibly corresponds to TRBD2 (6 bases). The chain's CDR3 is CASSLETGGTRGNEQFF. The CDR3 DNA follows: TGTGCCAGCAGCTTAGAGACTGGCGGGACCCGCGGGAATGAGCAGTTCTTC. Full variable domain (remainder filled in from reference TRBV11-3 and TRBJ2-1): EAGVVQSPRYKIIEKKQPVAFWCNPISGHNTLYWYLQNLGQGPELLIRYENEEAVDDSQLPKDRFSAERLKGVDSTLKIQPAELGDSAVYLCASSLETGGTRGNEQFFGPGTRLTVL.